This T cell receptor beta chain was sequenced during a study of blood T cell repertoires in COVID-19. Study overall: PBMCs, B-cell-depleted T cells, or T cells were the source of the cDNA or gDNA that made up the material.

CDR3 length equals 13 residues. Per the germline V gene, CDR1 is SGHTA and CDR2 is FQGTGA. The V gene lost 1 base and the J gene lost 3 bases, with 6 bases spanning the gap. In the authors' workflow: It was from reference gene primer amplification that nucleated cell counts were estimated. The protocol was immunoSEQ multiplex PCR, while the TCRdb copy is restricted to in-frame clones and leaves out a portion. V, J and clone size were drawn from that table, and D and trimming were deduced from the DNA. The table lists some 390,000 clones, around 87% of them singletons. The sequenced sample consisted of peripheral blood. The receptor's source is a woman aged 55-69 years with COVID-19, enrolled during active disease. This chain connects TRBV7-3 to TRBJ1-1; D is uncertain. CDR3 DNA: TGTGCCAGCAGCTTAATGAGGGACACTGAAGCTTTCTTT. It specifies CASSLMRDTEAFF. The whole variable domain, filled in from reference TRBV7-3 and TRBJ1-1, reads GAGVSQTPSNKVTEKGKYVELRCDPISGHTALYWYRQSLGQGPEFLIYFQGTGAADDSGLPNDRFFAVRPEGSVSTLKIQRTERGDSAVYLCASSLMRDTEAFFGQGTRLTVV.